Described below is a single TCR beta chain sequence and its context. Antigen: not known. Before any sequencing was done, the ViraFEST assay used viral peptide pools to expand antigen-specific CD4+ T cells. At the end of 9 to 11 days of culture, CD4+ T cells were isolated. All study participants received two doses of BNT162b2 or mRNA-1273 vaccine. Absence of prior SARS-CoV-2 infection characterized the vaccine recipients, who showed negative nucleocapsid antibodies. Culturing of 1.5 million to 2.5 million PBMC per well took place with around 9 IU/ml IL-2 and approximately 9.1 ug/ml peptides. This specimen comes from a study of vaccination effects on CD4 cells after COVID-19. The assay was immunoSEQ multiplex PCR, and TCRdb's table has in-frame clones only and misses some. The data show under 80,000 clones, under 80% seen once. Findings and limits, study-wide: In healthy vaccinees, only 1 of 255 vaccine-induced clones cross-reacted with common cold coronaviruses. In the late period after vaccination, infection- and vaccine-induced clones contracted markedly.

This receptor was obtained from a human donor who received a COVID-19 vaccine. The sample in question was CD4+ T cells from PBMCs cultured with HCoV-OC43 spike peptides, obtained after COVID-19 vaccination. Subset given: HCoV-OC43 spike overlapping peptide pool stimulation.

CDR3 DNA sequence: TGTGCCAGTAGTGGCGGGGGCGCCCCCTTGAATTCACCCCTCCACTTT. This gives the protein CASSGGGAPLNSPLHF. This rearrangement joins TRBV19 to TRBJ1-6; weak D call: TRBD1 (6 bases). CDR1 is LNHDA, CDR2 SQIVND, per germline (reference sequence). Trimming cost V 5 bases and J 7 bases, with 18 bases left between them. The CDR3 extends over 16 amino acids.